This T cell receptor (beta chain) was retrieved from a study of shared T cell receptors in the human thymus. Repertoires were generated with immunoSEQ multiplex PCR, while TCRdb's copy carries only in-frame clones and drops some. In the table there are hundreds of thousands of clones, approximately 78% of which are singletons. The CDR3 loop spans 15 amino acids. V lost 5 bases to trimming and J lost 2 bases, with 12 bases between them. Germline values: CDR1 MNHEY, CDR2 SMNVEV (reference sequence). This sample also appeared in a second study, on human thymus T cells. That work adds: The study used thymus tissue resected during corrective heart surgery. Reports from related research described highly overlapping thymic repertoires among unrelated individuals.

Material for sequencing was thymocytes. The gene calls are TRBV27 and TRBJ1-4; tentative D call: TRBD1 (6 bases). The TCR originated in a boy less than two years old with a congenital heart defect. For the CDR3, the DNA is TGTGCCAGCAGTGAGGGGGGGCGCACTAATGAAAAACTGTTTTTT. This encodes CASSEGGRTNEKLFF.